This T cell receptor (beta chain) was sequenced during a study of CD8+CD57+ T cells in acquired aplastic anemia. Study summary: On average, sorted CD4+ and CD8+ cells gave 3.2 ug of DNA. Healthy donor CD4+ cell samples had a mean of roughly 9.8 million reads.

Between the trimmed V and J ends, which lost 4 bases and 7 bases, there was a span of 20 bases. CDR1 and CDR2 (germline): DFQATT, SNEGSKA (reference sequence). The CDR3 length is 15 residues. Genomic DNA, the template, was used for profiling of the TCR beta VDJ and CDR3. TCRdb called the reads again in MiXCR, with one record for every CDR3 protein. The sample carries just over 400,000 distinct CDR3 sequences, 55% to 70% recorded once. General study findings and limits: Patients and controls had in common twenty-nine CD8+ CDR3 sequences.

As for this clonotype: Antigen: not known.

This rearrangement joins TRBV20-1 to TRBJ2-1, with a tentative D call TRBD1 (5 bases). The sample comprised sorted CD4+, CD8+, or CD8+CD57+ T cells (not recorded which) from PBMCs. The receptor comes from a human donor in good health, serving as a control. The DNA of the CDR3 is TGCAGTGCTACCCCCTTTTCCAGGGAAGGGAATGAGCAGTTCTTC. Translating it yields CSATPFSREGNEQFF.